This entry concerns a single T cell receptor beta chain. Antigen unknown. V gave up 0 bases and J gave up 0 bases, with 5 bases separating them. CDR3 length: 13 residues. The germline V gene encodes CDR1 GTSNPN and CDR2 SVGIG (reference sequence). The sample originates from a study of T cell responses to AZD1222 COVID-19 vaccine. The method was immunoSEQ multiplex PCR; TCRdb's version includes in-frame clones alone and lacks a portion of them. The repertoire holds 65,000 to 75,000 clones, with 85% to 90% as singletons. Findings of the study overall: At 160-218 and 743-854, vaccine-associated CD4 TCRs were dominant, and they spanned spike.

The material sequenced was peripheral blood, taken 28 days after the second dose of the MenACWY control vaccine. The source is an adult who received the MenACWY meningococcal vaccine as a control. The chain couples TRBV30 to TRBJ1-2; D is undetermined. The CDR3 nucleotides are TGTGCCTGGAGTGTCGAGGCTAACTATGGCTACACCTTC. Protein: CAWSVEANYGYTF.